This T cell receptor (beta chain) was captured in a study of blood T cells in healthy people across ages. A J-beta primer mix and a sample-barcoded 5' primer were used in a second PCR of about 7 to 12 cycles. TCRdb re-derived calls from the 5' RACE reads in MiXCR, one entry per CDR3 protein. The sample yields some 780,000 distinct CDR3 sequences, more than 55% seen once. This CDR3 has 15 amino acids. The V gene's germline CDR1 is MNHEY and CDR2 SMNVEV (reference sequence). Trimming took 4 bases from V and 3 from J; bases not matched to a gene: 6. The chain links TRBV27 to TRBJ2-3; TRBD2 matches at 8 bases. The sequencing sample was made of blood. This clonotype was sampled from a man aged 40-49 years in good health. CDR3 region: CASSSLAVVTDTQYF. The CDR3 DNA reads as TGTGCCAGCAGTTCACTAGCGGTTGTGACAGATACGCAGTATTTT.